Following are 27 T cell receptor beta chains from one sample sequenced in a study of T cell responses to AZD1222 COVID-19 vaccine. Sequencing was performed with immunoSEQ multiplex PCR; in TCRdb, only in-frame clones are kept and a portion is missing. The sample holds 150,000 or so clones, 80% to 95% seen once. The material sequenced was peripheral blood, taken on day 0 of AZD1222 vaccination. These receptors were taken from an adult in good health.

This clone was detected once. The V call is TRBV7-3, the J call TRBJ2-1; 7 bases fit TRBD1. The CDR3 sequence is 14 residues long. Trimming cost V 4 bases and J 8 bases; bases outside gene matches: 8. Per the germline V gene, CDR1 is SGHTA and CDR2 is FQGTGA. The CDR3 region is CASSYATGIDEQFF. In DNA form, the CDR3 reads TGTGCCAGCAGCTATGCGACAGGGATCGATGAGCAGTTCTTC.

This rearrangement joins TRBV10-1 to TRBJ1-6, with 8 bases lining up with TRBD1. Germline lookup yields CDR1 WNHNN and CDR2 SYGVQD (reference sequence). With V trimmed by 7 bases and J by 0 bases, 8 bases remained unmatched. This CDR3 region has 17 residues. CDR3 sequence: CASTDRVVSSYNSPLHF. In DNA form, the CDR3 reads TGCGCCAGCACGGACAGGGTGGTTAGCTCCTATAATTCACCCCTCCACTTT.

The chain combines TRBV9 with TRBJ1-1, with TRBD1 matching over 9 bases. Unmatched junction bases numbered 2, after V lost 5 bases and J lost 6 bases. The germline gives CDR1 SGDLS, CDR2 YYNGEE. The length of the CDR3 is 12 residues. CDR3 sequence reads: CASRGTGSEAFF. In nucleotides, the CDR3 is TGTGCCAGCAGGGGGACAGGGTCTGAAGCTTTCTTT. Full variable domain (rest looked up from reference TRBV9 and TRBJ1-1): DSGVTQTPKHLITATGQRVTLRCSPRSGDLSVYWYQQSLDQGLQFLIQYYNGEERAKGNILERFSAQQFPDLHSELNLSSLELGDSALYFCASRGTGSEAFFGQGTRLTVV.

The V gene is TRBV13, the J gene TRBJ2-3; 7 bases are shared with TRBD2. This CDR3 has 12 residues. The V gene's germline CDR1 is PRHDT and CDR2 FYEKMQ (reference sequence). J gave up 7 bases and V 5 bases, and 3 bases lay outside the gene matches. The CDR3 sequence: CASSVTSNTQYF. The CDR3 bases are TGTGCCAGCAGCGTGACTAGCAATACGCAGTATTTT.

The gene calls are TRBV11-1 and TRBJ2-7; D is unresolved. Germline V gene sequence: CDR1 SGHAT, CDR2 FQDESV (reference sequence). Trimming took off 5 bases at V and 3 bases at J, with 11 bases between the two ends. This CDR3 has 13 amino acids. The CDR3 is CASSRTENYEQYF. DNA for the CDR3: TGTGCCAGCAGCCGGACCGAGAACTACGAGCAGTACTTC.

The chain uses TRBV30 and TRBJ1-4; 8 nucleotides agree with TRBD1. The CDR3 is 14 amino acids. Germline trimming cut 0 bases from V and 14 bases from J; bases unmatched to any gene: 11. CDR1 and CDR2 from the germline V gene are GTSNPN and SVGIG (reference sequence). The CDR3 coding sequence is TGTGCCTGGAGTGTACCGGACAGGGTGGGTTGGCTGTTTTTT. This translates into CAWSVPDRVGWLFF.

This chain links TRBV7-9 with TRBJ1-5; the match to TRBD1 covers 7 bases. This CDR3 spans 16 amino acids. The V and J ends lost 4 bases and 3 bases, in that order; junction bases with no gene match: 9. The germline V gene encodes CDR1 SEHNR and CDR2 FQNEAQ (reference sequence). CDR3 coding DNA: TGTGCCAGCAGCTGGGTGCCACAGGGGAACAATCAGCCCCAGCATTTT. Encoded protein: CASSWVPQGNNQPQHF.

This sequence joins TRBV11-2 and TRBJ2-7; possible D gene TRBD2, 5 bases. Trimming took off 5 bases at V and 7 bases at J, with 12 bases between the two ends. CDR1 SGHAT and CDR2 FQNNGV come from the germline V gene. This CDR3 contains 12 residues. CDR3 loop: CASSANSGEQYF. DNA of the CDR3: TGTGCCAGCAGCGCTAATTCGGGAGAGCAGTACTTC.

This chain joins TRBV29-1 and TRBJ2-1; no definite D call. The germline V gene has CDR1 SQVTM and CDR2 ANQGSEA. V gave up 3 bases and J gave up 9 bases, with 12 bases separating them. The CDR3 spans 12 residues. The DNA of the CDR3 is TGCAGCGTTGACCGACCAACCCGTGAGCAGTTCTTC. The encoded protein is CSVDRPTREQFF.

The genes are TRBV28 and TRBJ2-4; D gene unclear. CDR1 and CDR2 from the germline V gene are MDHEN and SYDVKM. Trimming left V 5 bases short and J 0 bases short, with 14 bases between. The CDR3 sequence is 16 residues long. The CDR3 nucleotides read TGTGCCAGCAGTCAGAATATCGTCCTAGCCAAAAACATTCAGTACTTC. This translates into CASSQNIVLAKNIQYF.

V usage is TRBV27 and J usage is TRBJ1-6; D is possibly TRBD1 (6 bases). V shed 0 bases and J shed 10 bases, with 13 bases lying between them. Germline CDR1 and CDR2: MNHEY and SMNVEV (reference sequence). This CDR3 is 15 amino acids long. CDR3 sequence: CASSLSFRGNSPLHF. Here the CDR3 DNA reads TGTGCCAGCAGTTTATCCTTCAGGGGAAACTCACCCCTCCACTTT.

This clone came up a few times. This chain uses TRBV7-9 with TRBJ2-7; 7 bases are shared with TRBD2. The junction had 7 bases not matched to a gene; V was cut back by 0 bases and J by 2 bases. Germline values: CDR1 SEHNR, CDR2 FQNEAQ (reference sequence). This CDR3 has 16 residues. CDR3 in DNA: TGTGCCAGCAGCTTAGCGGGAGGGATTAGGCCCTACGAGCAGTACTTC. Translation: CASSLAGGIRPYEQYF.

The chain has TRBV2 and TRBJ1-5; D is perhaps TRBD1 (5 bases). V was clipped by 1 base and J by 6 bases, with 10 bases between them. Germline V gene sequence: CDR1 SNHLY, CDR2 FYNNEI. CDR3 length: 14 residues. The CDR3 protein is CASSEDRGSQPQHF. CDR3 DNA: TGTGCCAGCAGTGAAGATCGGGGGAGTCAGCCCCAGCATTTT.

For the CDR3, the DNA is TGTGCCAGCAGTGTATTACAAAGCAATCAGCCCCAGCATTTT. Protein sequence: CASSVLQSNQPQHF. V and J are TRBV2 and TRBJ1-5, with D unclear. This CDR3 region has 14 residues. CDR1 is SNHLY and CDR2 is FYNNEI in the germline V gene. V shed 4 bases and J shed 1 base, with 8 bases lying between them.

This chain links TRBV5-1 with TRBJ2-2; D not certain. V shed 7 bases and J shed 0 bases, with 13 bases lying between them. There are 15 residues in the CDR3. Germline V gene data show CDR1 as SGHRS and CDR2 as YFSETQ. DNA for the CDR3: TGCGCCAGCCTTCCTGACGCTGCGAACACCGGGGAGCTGTTTTTT. It codes for CASLPDAANTGELFF.

This chain joins TRBV19 and TRBJ1-3; D is unresolved. Germline V gene data show CDR1 as LNHDA and CDR2 as SQIVND (reference sequence). The CDR3 consists of 15 residues. Trimming left V 3 bases short and J 3 bases short, with 12 bases between. The CDR3 region has the DNA TGTGCCAGTAGTATCCCGTCGTGGGGTGGAAACACCATATATTTT. It yields the protein CASSIPSWGGNTIYF.

The chain uses TRBV4-1 and TRBJ2-7; D gene unclear. The length of the CDR3 is 14 residues. Between the trimmed V and J ends, which lost 0 bases and 4 bases, there was a span of 10 bases. From germline, CDR1 is MGHRA and CDR2 YSYEKL. As DNA, the CDR3 is TGCGCCAGCAGCCAAGAGGGTGGCAGATACGAGCAGTACTTC. Translating it yields CASSQEGGRYEQYF.

V is TRBV27 and J is TRBJ1-2, with 7 bases matching TRBD1. The V and J ends lost 5 bases and 10 bases, in that order; junction bases with no gene match: 7. The CDR3 has 12 residues. Looked up from germline, CDR1 is MNHEY and CDR2 is SMNVEV (reference sequence). In DNA form, the CDR3 reads TGTGCCAGCAGTGGCCGGGACAGATACTACACCTTC. Protein sequence: CASSGRDRYYTF.

The V and J genes are TRBV2 and TRBJ2-7; possible D gene TRBD1, 5 bases. Looked up from germline, CDR1 is SNHLY and CDR2 is FYNNEI. Trimming pared 4 bases from V and 4 bases from J, leaving 8 bases between. CDR3 length equals 12 residues. CDR3 sequence: CASSGQLYEQYF. CDR3 coding DNA: TGTGCCAGCAGTGGACAGCTTTACGAGCAGTACTTC.

This chain connects TRBV5-1 to TRBJ1-1; TRBD1 is a possible D gene (5 bases). The V gene's germline CDR1 is SGHRS and CDR2 YFSETQ. There are 15 residues in the CDR3. Trimming cost V 0 bases and J 5 bases, with 14 bases left between them. The CDR3 spells CASSLAEAGGTEAFF. CDR3 coding DNA: TGCGCCAGCAGCTTGGCCGAGGCCGGGGGGACTGAAGCTTTCTTT.

CDR3 sequence reads: CASSIDGPGTGGREKLFF. In DNA form, the CDR3 reads TGTGCCAGTAGTATAGATGGCCCGGGGACAGGAGGGCGTGAAAAACTGTTTTTT. The chain carries TRBV19 and TRBJ1-4; 8 bases align to TRBD1. With 0 bases clipped from V and 7 bases from J, the junction kept 13 bases outside the gene matches. Germline loops: CDR1 LNHDA, CDR2 SQIVND (reference sequence). This CDR3 comprises 18 residues.

The chain combines TRBV7-9 with TRBJ2-5; D remains unclear. Germline assignment: CDR1 SEHNR and CDR2 FQNEAQ (reference sequence). The V end was cut by 5 bases, the J end by 7 bases, with 20 bases between. The CDR3 runs 15 residues. The CDR3 here is CASSTIADLPGTQYF. The CDR3 DNA sequence: TGTGCCAGCAGCACTATAGCCGACTTGCCAGGGACCCAGTACTTC. Full variable domain (missing parts from reference TRBV7-9 and TRBJ2-5): DTGVSQNPRHKITKRGQNVTFRCDPISEHNRLYWYRQTLGQGPEFLTYFQNEAQLEKSRLLSDRFSAERPKGSFSTLEIQRTEQGDSAMYLCASSTIADLPGTQYFGPGTRLLVL.

CDR3 nucleotide sequence: TGTGCCAGCAGCGTAGAAGGGACAGCCAACAATGAGCAGTTCTTC. Protein sequence: CASSVEGTANNEQFF. This chain connects TRBV9 to TRBJ2-1, with TRBD1 identical over 7 bases. The CDR3 is made up of 15 amino acids. CDR1 is SGDLS and CDR2 is YYNGEE in the germline V gene. The V and J ends lost 0 bases and 5 bases, in that order; junction bases with no gene match: 5.

This chain connects TRBV20-1 to TRBJ1-2; D gene unclear. Trimming took 0 bases from V and 8 from J, leaving 7 bases between them. CDR3 length: 11 residues. The V gene's germline CDR1 is DFQATT and CDR2 SNEGSKA (reference sequence). CDR3 DNA sequence: TGCAGTGCTAGAGAGGACGCGGGCTACACCTTC. This sequence encodes CSAREDAGYTF.

The rearrangement links TRBV4-2 to TRBJ2-7; 10 bases map to TRBD2. V lost 0 bases, J lost 0 bases, and 11 bases stayed unmatched. The CDR3 extends over 19 amino acids. Germline CDR1 and CDR2: LGHNA and YNFKEQ. The CDR3 DNA is TGTGCCAGCAGCCAAGATTCTAGCGGGGGTCCTCTAAGCTCCTACGAGCAGTACTTC. Translating gives CASSQDSSGGPLSSYEQYF.

CDR3 DNA sequence: TGTGCCAGCAGCTTTAGCGGGACAGGGGACAACGAGCAGTACTTC. Encoded protein: CASSFSGTGDNEQYF. The chain recombines TRBV7-8 with TRBJ2-7, with 10 bases that match TRBD1. CDR1 is SGHVS and CDR2 is FQNEAQ in the germline V gene. Trimming cost V 3 bases and J 5 bases; bases outside gene matches: 7. This CDR3 has 15 amino acids.

The V and J genes are TRBV10-3 and TRBJ2-1, with 8 bases lining up with TRBD1. Looked up from germline, CDR1 is ENHRY and CDR2 is SYGVKD. The junction had 13 bases not matched to a gene; V was cut back by 6 bases and J by 12 bases. This CDR3 is built from 14 residues. Here the CDR3 reads CAISTDRAVEVQFF. CDR3 DNA: TGTGCCATCAGCACGGACAGGGCGGTCGAAGTGCAGTTCTTC.